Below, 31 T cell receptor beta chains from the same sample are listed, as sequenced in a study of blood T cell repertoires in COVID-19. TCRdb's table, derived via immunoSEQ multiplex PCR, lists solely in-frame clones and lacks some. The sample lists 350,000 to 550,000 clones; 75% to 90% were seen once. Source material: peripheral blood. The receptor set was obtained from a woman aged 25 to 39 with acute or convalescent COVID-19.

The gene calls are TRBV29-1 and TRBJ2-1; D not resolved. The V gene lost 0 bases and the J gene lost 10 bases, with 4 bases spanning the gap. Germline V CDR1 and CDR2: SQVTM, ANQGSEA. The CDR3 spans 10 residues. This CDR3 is CSVEDLEQFF. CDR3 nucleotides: TGCAGCGTTGAAGATCTGGAGCAGTTCTTC.

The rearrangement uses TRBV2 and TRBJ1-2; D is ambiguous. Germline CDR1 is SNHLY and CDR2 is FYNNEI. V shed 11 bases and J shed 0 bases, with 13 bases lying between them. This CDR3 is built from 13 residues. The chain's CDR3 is CAGLQLANYGYTF. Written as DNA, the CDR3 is TGTGCCGGTCTCCAACTGGCTAACTATGGCTACACCTTC.

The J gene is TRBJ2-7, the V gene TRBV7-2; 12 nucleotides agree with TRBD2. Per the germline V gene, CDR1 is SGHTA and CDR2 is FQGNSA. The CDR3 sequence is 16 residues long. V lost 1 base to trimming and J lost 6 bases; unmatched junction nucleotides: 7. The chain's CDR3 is CASSLDSLAGGGEQYF. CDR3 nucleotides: TGTGCCAGCAGCTTAGACTCCCTAGCGGGAGGGGGCGAGCAGTACTTC.

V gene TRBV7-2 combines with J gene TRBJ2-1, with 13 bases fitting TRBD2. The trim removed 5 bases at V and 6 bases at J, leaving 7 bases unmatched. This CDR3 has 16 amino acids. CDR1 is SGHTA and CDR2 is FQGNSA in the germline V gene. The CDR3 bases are TGTGCCAGCAGCCCACGAACTAGCGGGGGGGCCAATGAGCAGTTCTTC. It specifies CASSPRTSGGANEQFF.

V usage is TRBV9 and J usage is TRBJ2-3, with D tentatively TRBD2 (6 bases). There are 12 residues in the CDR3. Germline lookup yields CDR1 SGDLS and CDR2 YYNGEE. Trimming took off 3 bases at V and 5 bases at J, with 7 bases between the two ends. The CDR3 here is CASSGTKDTQYF. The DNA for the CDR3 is TGTGCCAGCAGCGGGACTAAAGATACGCAGTATTTT. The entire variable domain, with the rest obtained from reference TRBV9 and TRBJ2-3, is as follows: DSGVTQTPKHLITATGQRVTLRCSPRSGDLSVYWYQQSLDQGLQFLIQYYNGEERAKGNILERFSAQQFPDLHSELNLSSLELGDSALYFCASSGTKDTQYFGPGTRLTVL.

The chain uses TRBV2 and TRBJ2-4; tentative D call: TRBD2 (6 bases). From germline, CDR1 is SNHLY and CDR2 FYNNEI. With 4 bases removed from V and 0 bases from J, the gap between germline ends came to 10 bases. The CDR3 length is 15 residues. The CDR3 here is CASSGLVVAKNIQYF. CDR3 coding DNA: TGTGCCAGCAGTGGACTAGTAGTAGCCAAAAACATTCAGTACTTC.

This CDR3 is CASSYGLAATFF. CDR3 nucleotides: TGTGCCAGCAGTTACGGACTAGCGGCGACGTTCTTC. V gene TRBV6-6 combines with J gene TRBJ2-1, with 10 bases lining up with TRBD2. Losses at the gene ends were 2 bases for V and 15 bases for J; bases not matched to a gene: 4. Germline V gene data show CDR1 as MNHNY and CDR2 as SVGAGI (reference sequence). The CDR3 extends over 12 amino acids.

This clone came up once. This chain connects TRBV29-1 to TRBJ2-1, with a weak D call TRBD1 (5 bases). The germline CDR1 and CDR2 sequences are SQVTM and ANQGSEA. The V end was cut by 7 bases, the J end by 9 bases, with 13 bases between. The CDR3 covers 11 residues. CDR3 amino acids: CSAPEGVEQFF. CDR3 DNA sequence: TGCAGCGCACCGGAAGGGGTTGAGCAGTTCTTC.

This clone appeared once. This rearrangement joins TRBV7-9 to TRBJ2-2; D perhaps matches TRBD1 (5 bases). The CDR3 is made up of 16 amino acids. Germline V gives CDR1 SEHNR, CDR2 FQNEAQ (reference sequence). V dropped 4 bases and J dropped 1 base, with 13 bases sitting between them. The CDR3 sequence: CASSSPQGRNTGELFF. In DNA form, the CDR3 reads TGTGCCAGCAGCTCGCCTCAGGGAAGGAACACCGGGGAGCTGTTTTTT.

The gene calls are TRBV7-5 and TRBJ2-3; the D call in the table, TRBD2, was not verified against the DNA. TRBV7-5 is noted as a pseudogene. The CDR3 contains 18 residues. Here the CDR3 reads CVRSLERPPGRNTDTQYF. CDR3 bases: TGTGTCAGAAGCTTAGAAAGGCCCCCGGGTAGGAATACAGATACGCAGTATTTT.

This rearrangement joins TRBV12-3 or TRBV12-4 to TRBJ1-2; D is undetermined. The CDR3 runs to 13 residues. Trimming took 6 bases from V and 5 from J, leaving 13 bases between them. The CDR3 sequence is CASREGVGYGYTF. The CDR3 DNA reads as TGTGCCAGCAGGGAGGGAGTTGGGTATGGCTACACCTTC.

CDR3: CASSFGRVPEAFF. The CDR3 bases are TGTGCCAGCAGTTTCGGTCGGGTTCCTGAAGCTTTCTTT. The rearrangement uses TRBV12-3 or TRBV12-4 and TRBJ1-1; no clear D. V dropped 3 bases and J dropped 6 bases, with 11 bases sitting between them. The CDR3 sequence is 13 residues long.

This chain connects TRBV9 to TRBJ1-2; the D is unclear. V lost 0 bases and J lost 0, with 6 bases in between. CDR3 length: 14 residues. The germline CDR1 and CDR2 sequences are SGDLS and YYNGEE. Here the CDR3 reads CASSVGTANYGYTF. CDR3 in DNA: TGTGCCAGCAGCGTAGGTACAGCTAACTATGGCTACACCTTC.

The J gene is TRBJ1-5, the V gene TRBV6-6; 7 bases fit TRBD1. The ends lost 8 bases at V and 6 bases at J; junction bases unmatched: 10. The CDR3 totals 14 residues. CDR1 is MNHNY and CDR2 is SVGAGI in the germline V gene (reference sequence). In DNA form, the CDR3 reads TGTGCCAGCTCGGGTAGGACAGGCGGTCAGCCCCAGCATTTT. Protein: CASSGRTGGQPQHF.

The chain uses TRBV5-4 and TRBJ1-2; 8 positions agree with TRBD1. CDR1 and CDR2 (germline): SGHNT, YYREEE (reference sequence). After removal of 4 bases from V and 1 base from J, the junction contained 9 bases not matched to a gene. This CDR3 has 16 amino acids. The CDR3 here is CASSIWTGRGNYGYTF. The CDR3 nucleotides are TGTGCCAGCAGCATATGGACAGGGCGGGGTAACTATGGCTACACCTTC.

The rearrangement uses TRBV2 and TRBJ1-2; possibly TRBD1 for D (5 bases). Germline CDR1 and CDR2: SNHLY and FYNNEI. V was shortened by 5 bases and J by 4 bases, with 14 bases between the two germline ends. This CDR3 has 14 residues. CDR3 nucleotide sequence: TGTGCCAGCAGTAGTCCGACAGATATCTATGGCTACACCTTC. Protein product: CASSSPTDIYGYTF. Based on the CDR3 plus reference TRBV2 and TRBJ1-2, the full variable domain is EPEVTQTPSHQVTQMGQEVILRCVPISNHLYFYWYRQILGQKVEFLVSFYNNEISEKSEIFDDQFSVERPDGSNFTLKIRSTKLEDSAMYFCASSSPTDIYGYTFGSGTRLTVV.

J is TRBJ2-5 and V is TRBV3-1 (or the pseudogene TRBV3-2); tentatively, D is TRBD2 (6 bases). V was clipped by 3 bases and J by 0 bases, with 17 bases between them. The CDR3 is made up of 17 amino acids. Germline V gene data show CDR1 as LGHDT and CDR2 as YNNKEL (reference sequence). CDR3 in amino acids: CASSHLETGRYQETQYF. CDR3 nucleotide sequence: TGTGCCAGCAGCCATTTAGAAACGGGGAGGTACCAAGAGACCCAGTACTTC.

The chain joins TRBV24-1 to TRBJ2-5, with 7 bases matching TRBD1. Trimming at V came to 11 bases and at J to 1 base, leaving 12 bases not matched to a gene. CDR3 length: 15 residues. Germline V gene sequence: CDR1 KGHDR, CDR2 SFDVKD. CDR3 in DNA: TGTGCCATGGGAAGACAGGGAGTACGCCAAGAGACCCAGTACTTC. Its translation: CAMGRQGVRQETQYF.

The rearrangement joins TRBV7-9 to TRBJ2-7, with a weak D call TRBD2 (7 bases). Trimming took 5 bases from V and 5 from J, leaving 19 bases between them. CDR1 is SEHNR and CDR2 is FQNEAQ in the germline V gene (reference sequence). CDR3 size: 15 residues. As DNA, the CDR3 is TGTGCCAGCAGCCCCCCCGAGGGGGGGTACAACGAGCAGTACTTC. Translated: CASSPPEGGYNEQYF.

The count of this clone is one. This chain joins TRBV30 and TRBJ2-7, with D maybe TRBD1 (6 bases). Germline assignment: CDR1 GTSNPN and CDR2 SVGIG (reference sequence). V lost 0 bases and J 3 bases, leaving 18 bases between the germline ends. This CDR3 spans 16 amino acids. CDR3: CAWSVVQGRLDYEQYF. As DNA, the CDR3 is TGTGCCTGGAGTGTTGTACAGGGAAGGTTGGACTACGAGCAGTACTTC.

The CDR3 protein is CASSLKGVPEAFF. The CDR3, as DNA: TGTGCCAGCAGTTTAAAAGGAGTTCCTGAAGCTTTCTTT. The chain joins TRBV27 to TRBJ1-1; D is unresolved. Germline assignment: CDR1 MNHEY and CDR2 SMNVEV (reference sequence). The CDR3 is made up of 13 amino acids. Trimming removed 2 bases at V and 6 bases at J, with 10 bases between.

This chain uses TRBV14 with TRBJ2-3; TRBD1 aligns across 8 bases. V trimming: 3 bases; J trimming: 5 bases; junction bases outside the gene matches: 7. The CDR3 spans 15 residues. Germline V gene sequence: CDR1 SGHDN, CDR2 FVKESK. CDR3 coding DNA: TGTGCCAGCAGCCAGTTACAGGGGGTTCAAGATACGCAGTATTTT. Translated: CASSQLQGVQDTQYF.

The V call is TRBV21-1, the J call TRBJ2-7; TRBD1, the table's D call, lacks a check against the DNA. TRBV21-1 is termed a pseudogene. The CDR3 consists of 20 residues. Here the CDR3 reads CASSHTDRGRRGRSSYEQYF. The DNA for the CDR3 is TGTGCCAGCAGCCACACAGACAGGGGGCGCAGAGGACGTAGCTCCTACGAGCAGTACTTC.

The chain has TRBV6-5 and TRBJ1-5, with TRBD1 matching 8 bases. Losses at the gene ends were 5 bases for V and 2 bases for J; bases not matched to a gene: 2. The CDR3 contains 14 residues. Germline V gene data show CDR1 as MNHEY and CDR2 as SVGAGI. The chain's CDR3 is CASSPGQGNQPQHF. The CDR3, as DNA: TGTGCCAGCAGTCCGGGACAGGGCAATCAGCCCCAGCATTTT.

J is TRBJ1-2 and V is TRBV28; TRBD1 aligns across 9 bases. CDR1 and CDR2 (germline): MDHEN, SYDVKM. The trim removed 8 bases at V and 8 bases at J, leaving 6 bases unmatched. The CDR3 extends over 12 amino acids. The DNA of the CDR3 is TGTGCCAGCTGGGACAGGGTGGGAGGCTACACCTTC. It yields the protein CASWDRVGGYTF.

The CDR3 here is CASTPHRDKDVYTF. CDR3 bases: TGTGCCAGTACCCCTCACCGGGACAAGGATGTCTACACCTTC. V and J are TRBV19 and TRBJ1-2, with D possibly TRBD1 on 6 matching bases. V was clipped by 7 bases and J by 10 bases, with 22 bases between them. The CDR3 runs to 14 residues. Germline assignment: CDR1 LNHDA and CDR2 SQIVND (reference sequence).

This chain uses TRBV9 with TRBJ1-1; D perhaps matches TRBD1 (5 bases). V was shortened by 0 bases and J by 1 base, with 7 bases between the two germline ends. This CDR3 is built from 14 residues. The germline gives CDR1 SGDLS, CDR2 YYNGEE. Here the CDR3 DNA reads TGTGCCAGCAGCGTAGGTAGGGGGAACACTGAAGCTTTCTTT. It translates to CASSVGRGNTEAFF.

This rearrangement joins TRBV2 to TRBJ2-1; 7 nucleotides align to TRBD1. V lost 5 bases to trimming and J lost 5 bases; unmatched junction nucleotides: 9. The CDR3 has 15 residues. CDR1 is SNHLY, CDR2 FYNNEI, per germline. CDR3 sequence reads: CASSPTGRRDNEQFF. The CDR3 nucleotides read TGTGCCAGCAGTCCGACAGGGAGAAGGGACAATGAGCAGTTCTTC.

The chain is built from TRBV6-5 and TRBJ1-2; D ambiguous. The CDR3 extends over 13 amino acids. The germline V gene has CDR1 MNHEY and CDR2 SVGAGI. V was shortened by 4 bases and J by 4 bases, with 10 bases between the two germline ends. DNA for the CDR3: TGTGCCAGCAGTTGTTGTACAACCTATGGCTACACCTTC. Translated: CASSCCTTYGYTF.

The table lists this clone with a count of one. DNA of the CDR3: TGTGCCAGCAGCGACCGCGGACTAGCGGACACAGATACGCAGTATTTT. Protein sequence: CASSDRGLADTDTQYF. The chain has TRBV7-8 and TRBJ2-3; TRBD2 agrees at 10 bases. Trimming cost V 5 bases and J 2 bases; bases outside gene matches: 7. This CDR3 contains 16 residues. The germline gives CDR1 SGHVS, CDR2 FQNEAQ.

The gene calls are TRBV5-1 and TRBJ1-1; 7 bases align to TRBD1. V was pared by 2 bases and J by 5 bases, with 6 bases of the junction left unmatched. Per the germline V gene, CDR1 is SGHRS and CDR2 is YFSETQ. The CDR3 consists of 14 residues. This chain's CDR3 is CASSFTGEATEAFF. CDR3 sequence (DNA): TGCGCCAGCAGCTTTACAGGGGAGGCAACTGAAGCTTTCTTT.